The text below deals with one T cell receptor (beta chain). Antigen specificity is unknown. TCRdb reprocessed the 5' RACE reads via MiXCR and lists one record per CDR3 protein. The data show just under 600,000 distinct CDR3 sequences, 13% seen once. CDR1 and CDR2 from the germline V gene are LGHNA and YNFKEQ. The CDR3 sequence is 15 residues long. J gave up 7 bases and V 1 base, and 2 bases lay outside the gene matches. These data come from a study of T cells after yellow fever vaccination. Study-level findings and limits: The study noted that FACS-sorted repertoires could contain abundant clonotypes contaminating from the bulk population. The secondary response was weaker, and its peak arrived faster, on day 5 versus 15. Across the CD4 and CD8 compartments, a small share of clonotypes was present in both.

The sequencing here drew on PBMCs, taken on the day of the yellow fever booster vaccination. The rearrangement links TRBV4-2 to TRBJ1-4, with 11 bases matching TRBD1. The source of this sequence is a man aged 25-40 years who received the YFV17D yellow fever vaccine. CDR3: CASSQGDRGGEKLFF. Written as DNA, the CDR3 is TGTGCCAGCAGCCAAGGGGACAGGGGGGGTGAAAAACTGTTTTTT.